What follows is one T cell receptor (beta chain) and its context. This entry is derived from a study of cytomegalovirus exposure and HLA in healthy donors. Looked up from germline, CDR1 is MNHNS and CDR2 is SASEGT. The CDR3 has 13 residues. Trimming pared 3 bases from V and 1 base from J, leaving 6 bases between. The primer mix had 60 Vbeta and 13 Jbeta primers. TCRdb keeps only in-frame clones here, not all; method: immunoSEQ multiplex PCR. In the table there are roughly 92,000 clones, nearly 80% of which are singletons. The rearrangement joins TRBV6-1 to TRBJ1-1; D call uncertain. Sequences were obtained from PBMCs. The receptor was derived from a woman aged 50 to 65 in good health and CMV-seropositive. CDR3 DNA sequence: TGTGCCAGCAGTGAGCGTGAGAACACTGAAGCTTTCTTT. Translating it yields CASSERENTEAFF.